The 11 T cell receptor beta chains below all came from one sample that was sequenced in a study of T cells in Graves' hyperthyroidism and ophthalmopathy. RNA transcripts served as the template for amplifying TCR beta CDR3 regions. The TCR CDR3 first-round RT-PCR relied on the HTBI primer set. TCRdb processed the multiplex PCR reads anew with MiXCR; each CDR3 protein has one entry. The data hold fewer than 400,000 distinct CDR3 sequences, with around a sixth observed a single time. Sequencing was performed on blood. The receptors stem from a man between 25 and 39 years old with Graves' hyperthyroidism.

The V and J genes are TRBV20-1 and TRBJ2-1; D unclear. V was cut by 0 bases and J by 0 bases, with 9 bases left in between. The CDR3 extends over 15 amino acids. Germline V gives CDR1 DFQATT, CDR2 SNEGSKA (reference sequence). The CDR3 nucleotides read TGCAGTGCTAGAGATGGCATTGTCTCCTACAATGAGCAGTTCTTC. Translating gives CSARDGIVSYNEQFF.

This clonotype has a count of ten or more. This chain uses TRBV5-1 with TRBJ2-1; 14 nucleotides align to TRBD2. The length of the CDR3 is 19 residues. V shed 7 bases and J 3 bases; nucleotides not matched to a gene: 15. In germline, CDR1 is SGHRS, CDR2 YFSETQ. CDR3 in DNA: TGCGCCAGCGGGGGGGGACTAGCGGGAGCCCCTCAGGTCTACAATGAGCAGTTCTTC. Protein sequence: CASGGGLAGAPQVYNEQFF.

The chain is built from TRBV12-3 or TRBV12-4 and TRBJ2-5, with D unresolved. This CDR3 comprises 16 residues. V was cut by 6 bases and J by 1 base, with 18 bases left in between. DNA of the CDR3: TGTGCCAGCAGCCCCCGTCAAGGAGACTCCCAAGAGACCCAGTACTTC. It codes for CASSPRQGDSQETQYF.

This clonotype was seen at least ten times. The chain links TRBV3-1 to TRBJ2-7, with D perhaps matching TRBD2 (5 bases). V dropped 9 bases and J dropped 1 base, with 10 bases sitting between them. CDR1 and CDR2 from the germline V gene are LGHDT and YNNKEL (reference sequence). CDR3 size: 12 residues. The CDR3, as DNA: TGTGCCAGTGGCGGGCTTTCCTACGAGCAGTACTTC. Translated, it gives CASGGLSYEQYF.

This clonotype has more than one count but fewer than ten. CDR3 sequence reads: CASSLKGTGTGAFF. The CDR3 DNA reads TGTGCCAGCAGCCTCAAGGGGACAGGGACTGGCGCTTTCTTT. This sequence joins TRBV13 and TRBJ1-1; 9 positions agree with TRBD1. V shed 5 bases, J shed 11 bases, and the junction held 12 bases outside the gene matches. Germline CDR1 and CDR2: PRHDT and FYEKMQ (reference sequence). The length of the CDR3 is 14 residues.

This chain joins TRBV24-1 and TRBJ2-5; TRBD1 aligns across 8 bases. Losses at the gene ends were 1 base for V and 4 bases for J; bases not matched to a gene: 7. The CDR3 has 16 amino acids. The germline V gene has CDR1 KGHDR and CDR2 SFDVKD. The CDR3 sequence: CATSDFRTGWGETQYF. Here the CDR3 DNA reads TGTGCCACCAGTGATTTCCGGACAGGGTGGGGAGAGACCCAGTACTTC.

Many counts were recorded for this clonotype. V and J are TRBV6-1 and TRBJ1-5, with D unclear. The CDR3 contains 13 residues. The ends were cut back, 0 bases at V and 7 bases at J, with 7 bases in the middle. The germline CDR1 and CDR2 sequences are MNHNS and SASEGT. CDR3 sequence (DNA): TGTGCCAGCAGTGAAGCAACAAGGCAGCCCCAGCATTTT. Protein product: CASSEATRQPQHF.

Regarding this clonotype: A much more abundant neighbour one base away suggests this may be a read error. The genes are TRBV6-9 and TRBJ2-7, with D tentatively TRBD2 (6 bases). Germline CDR1 is MNHGY and CDR2 is SVAAGI. CDR3 length: 15 residues. In nucleotides, the CDR3 is TGTGCCAGCAGTTACGGAGGGGCGGGAACCTACGAGCAGTGCTTC. Translating gives CASSYGGAGTYEQCF.

This clonotype has only a few counts. V usage is TRBV5-6 and J usage is TRBJ2-7; 7 nucleotides line up with TRBD1. The ends lost 2 bases at V and 6 bases at J; junction bases unmatched: 11. Per germline, CDR1 SGHDT and CDR2 YYEEEE. This CDR3 is built from 15 residues. The CDR3 loop is CASSLETGWDREQYF. The CDR3 coding sequence is TGTGCCAGCAGCTTAGAGACAGGGTGGGACCGCGAGCAGTACTTC.

The sample holds many counts of this clonotype. The rearrangement links TRBV19 to TRBJ2-1; perhaps TRBD1 as D (6 bases). V shed 4 bases and J shed 4 bases, with 17 bases lying between them. This CDR3 region has 16 residues. CDR1 is LNHDA, CDR2 SQIVND, per germline (reference sequence). The CDR3 protein is CASSTPGHGKYNEQFF. In nucleotides, the CDR3 is TGTGCCAGTAGTACCCCGGGACACGGAAAGTACAATGAGCAGTTCTTC. The full variable domain, its missing parts supplied by reference TRBV19 and TRBJ2-1, is DGGITQSPKYLFRKEGQNVTLSCEQNLNHDAMYWYRQDPGQGLRLIYYSQIVNDFQKGDIAEGYSVSREKKESFPLTVTSAQKNPTAFYLCASSTPGHGKYNEQFFGPGTRLTVL.

This clonotype was seen a handful of times. V and J are TRBV20-1 and TRBJ2-3, with 12 bases matching TRBD2. V lost 8 bases, J lost 5 bases, and 5 bases stayed unmatched. CDR3 length equals 13 residues. CDR1 is DFQATT and CDR2 is SNEGSKA in the germline V gene (reference sequence). CDR3 sequence reads: CSSPTSGRDTQYF. CDR3 sequence (DNA): TGCAGTTCCCCGACTAGCGGGAGAGATACGCAGTATTTT.